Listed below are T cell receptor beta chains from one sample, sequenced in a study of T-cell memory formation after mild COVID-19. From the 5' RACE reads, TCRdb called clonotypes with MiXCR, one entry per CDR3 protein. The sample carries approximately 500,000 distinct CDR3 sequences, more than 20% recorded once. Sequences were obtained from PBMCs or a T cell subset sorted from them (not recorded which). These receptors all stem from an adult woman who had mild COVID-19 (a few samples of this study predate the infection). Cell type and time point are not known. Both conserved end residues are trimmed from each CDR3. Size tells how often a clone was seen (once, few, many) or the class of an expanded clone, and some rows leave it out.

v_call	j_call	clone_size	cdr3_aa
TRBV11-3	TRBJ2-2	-	ASSPRTSGRTGELF
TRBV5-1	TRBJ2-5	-	ASSLEGTSGSTQY
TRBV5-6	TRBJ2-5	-	ASSRGLIQETQY
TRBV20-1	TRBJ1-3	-	SAAPGPTGNTIY
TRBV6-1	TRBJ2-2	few	ASSESQGVWNTGELF
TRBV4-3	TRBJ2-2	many	ASSQEDLYTGELF
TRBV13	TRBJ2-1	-	ASTPAGTSGSNEQF
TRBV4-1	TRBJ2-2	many	ASSRPGQGDTGELF
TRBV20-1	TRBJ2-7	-	SARPLAGASSYEQY
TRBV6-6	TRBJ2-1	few	ASSFVGVAEQF
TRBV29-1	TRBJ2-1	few	SVEDGRGTTIDNEQF
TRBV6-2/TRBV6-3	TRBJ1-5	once	ASSPSRPGDQPQH
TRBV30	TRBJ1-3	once	AWTASGNTIY
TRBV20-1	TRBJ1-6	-	SARGGKQVQSSYNSPLH
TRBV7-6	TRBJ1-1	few	ASSSQAEAF
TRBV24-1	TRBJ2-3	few	ATMGGLPTDTQY
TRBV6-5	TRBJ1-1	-	ASSYSGVHTEAF
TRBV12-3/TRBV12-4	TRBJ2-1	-	ASSFLGVTNEQF
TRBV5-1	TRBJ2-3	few	ASSLSGPGDTQY
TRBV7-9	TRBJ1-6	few	ASSSRGEDNSPLH
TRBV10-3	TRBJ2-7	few	AISERAGPYEQY
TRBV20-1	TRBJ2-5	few	SARVGSGGQETQY
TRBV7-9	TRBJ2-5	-	ASSQPYNSRWETQY
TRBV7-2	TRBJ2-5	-	ASSLEPPVPSLTETQY